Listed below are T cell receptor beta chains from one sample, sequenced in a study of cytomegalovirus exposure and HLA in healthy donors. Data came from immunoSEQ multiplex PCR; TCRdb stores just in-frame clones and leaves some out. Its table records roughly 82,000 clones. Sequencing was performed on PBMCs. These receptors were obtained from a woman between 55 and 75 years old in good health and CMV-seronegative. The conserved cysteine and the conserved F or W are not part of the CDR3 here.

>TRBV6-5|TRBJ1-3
ASSYGIGGGNTIY
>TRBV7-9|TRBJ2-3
ASSPRLAGTPTQY
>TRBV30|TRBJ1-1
AWSVRGVGPTEAF
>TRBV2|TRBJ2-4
ATGLNGDIQY
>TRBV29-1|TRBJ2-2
SVTSGKNTGELF
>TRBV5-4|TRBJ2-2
ASSPTSANTGELF
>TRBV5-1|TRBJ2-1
ASSPGSLTYNEQF
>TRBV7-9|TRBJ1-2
ASSRDRFGDGYT
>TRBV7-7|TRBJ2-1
ASRAQGIDEQF
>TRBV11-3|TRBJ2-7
ASSLDGQGGYEQY
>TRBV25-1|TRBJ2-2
ASSVTGSTAGELF
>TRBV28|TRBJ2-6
ASRQTRRGQASPGANVLT
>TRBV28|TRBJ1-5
ASTWAGTGNGQPQH
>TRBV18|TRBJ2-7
ASSQLTGANEQY
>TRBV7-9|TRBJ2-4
ASSPSGPQLIGGNIQY
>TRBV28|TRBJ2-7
ASEGGHEQY
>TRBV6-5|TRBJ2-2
ATGQGTTGELF
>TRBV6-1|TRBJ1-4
ATAGLGNEKLF
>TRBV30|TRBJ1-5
AWSNGGDQPQH
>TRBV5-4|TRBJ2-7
ASSIAGGSYEQY
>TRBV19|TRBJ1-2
ASSGTGQSLYGYT
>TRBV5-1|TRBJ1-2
ASSLEQGRYGYT
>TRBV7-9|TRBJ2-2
ASSGPGTSSNPNTGGLF
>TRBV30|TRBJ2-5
AWGGSETQY
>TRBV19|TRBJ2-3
ASSGDRVSLEDTQY
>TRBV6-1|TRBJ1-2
ASSEGHTGGYT
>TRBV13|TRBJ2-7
ASSLGSYEQY